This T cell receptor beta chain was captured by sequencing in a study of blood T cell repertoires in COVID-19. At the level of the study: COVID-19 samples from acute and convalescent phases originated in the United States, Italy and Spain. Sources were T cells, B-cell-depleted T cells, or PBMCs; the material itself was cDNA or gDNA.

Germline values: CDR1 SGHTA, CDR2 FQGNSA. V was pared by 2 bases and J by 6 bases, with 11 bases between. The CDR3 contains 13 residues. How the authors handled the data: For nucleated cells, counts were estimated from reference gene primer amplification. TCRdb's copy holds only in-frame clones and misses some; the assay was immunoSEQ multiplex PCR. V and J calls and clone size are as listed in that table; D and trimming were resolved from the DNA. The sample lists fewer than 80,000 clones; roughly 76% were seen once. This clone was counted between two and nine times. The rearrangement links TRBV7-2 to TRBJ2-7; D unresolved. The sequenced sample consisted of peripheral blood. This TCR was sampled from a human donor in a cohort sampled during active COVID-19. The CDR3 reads CASSLIASSEQYF. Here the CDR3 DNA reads TGTGCCAGCAGCTTAATAGCTTCTAGCGAGCAGTACTTC.